This entry describes one T cell receptor beta chain. What it binds is unknown. V lost 1 base to trimming and J lost 2 bases, with 12 bases between them. The CDR3 contains 15 residues. CDR1 is LNHDA, CDR2 SQIVND, per germline (reference sequence). This sample was included in a study of cytomegalovirus exposure and HLA in healthy donors. The study ran its PCR with 60 Vbeta and 13 Jbeta primers. Repertoires were generated with immunoSEQ multiplex PCR, while TCRdb's copy carries only in-frame clones and drops some. The sample contains more than 110,000 clones, about 80% of which appear only once. The study, taken as a whole, reports: There were several of the most significant clusters that appeared linked to common viral pathogens in a later analysis.

The specimen was PBMCs. This chain uses TRBV19 with TRBJ2-7, with D possibly matching TRBD2 (5 bases). The sequence was obtained from a male donor in good health and CMV-seronegative. Here the CDR3 reads CASSIGSGGPYEQYF. The CDR3 DNA is TGTGCCAGTAGTATAGGGAGCGGAGGTCCCTACGAGCAGTACTTC.